These 27 T cell receptor beta chains were all obtained from the same sample, sequenced in a study of CXCR3-negative and CXCR3-positive naive CD8 T cells. UMI labels and 5' RACE were used to prepare the TRB cDNA libraries. TCRdb derives one entry per CDR3 protein from the 5' RACE reads, leaving out DNA. The sample totals 40,000 to 55,000 distinct CDR3 sequences. Material: naive CXCR3- CD8+ T cells from blood. Sample subset: CD45RO-CCR7+CD27+CD95- naive CD8+ T cells lacking CXCR3 (TNR3-). These receptors all stem from a human donor in good health. Some clones in this sample may be carry-over from other donors' samples.

This chain uses TRBV28 with TRBJ2-7; TCRdb gives TRBD1 as the D gene, but with no DNA this cannot be confirmed. CDR1 is MDHEN, CDR2 SYDVKM, per germline. The CDR3 length is 15 residues. The CDR3 here is CASSFVGGTTYEQYF. Together with reference TRBV28 and TRBJ2-7, the CDR3 gives the full variable domain: DVKVTQSSRYLVKRTGEKVFLECVQDMDHENMFWYRQDPGLGLRLIYFSYDVKMKEKGDIPEGYSVSREKKERFSLILESASTNQTSMYLCASSFVGGTTYEQYFGPGTRLTVT.

The chain recombines TRBV29-1 with TRBJ1-2. The V gene's germline CDR1 is SQVTM and CDR2 ANQGSEA. The CDR3 sequence is 14 residues long. CDR3 in amino acids: CSVLSGPVGRGYTF.

The chain combines TRBV6-5 with TRBJ2-5; TCRdb gives TRBD1 as the D gene, but with no DNA this cannot be confirmed. Germline V gene data show CDR1 as MNHEY and CDR2 as SVGAGI. The CDR3 sequence is 14 residues long. CDR3 loop: CASSSRVRRETQYF.

V gene TRBV12-3 or TRBV12-4 combines with J gene TRBJ2-7; TCRdb's D call, TRBD2, is unchecked because there is no DNA. This CDR3 contains 12 residues. The CDR3 region is CASSQGTSEQYF.

The CDR3 is CASGGTAVSYEQYF. J is TRBJ2-7 and V is TRBV12-3 or TRBV12-4; absent DNA, TCRdb's TRBD1 call cannot be checked. The CDR3 consists of 14 residues.

The genes are TRBV28 and TRBJ1-2; TCRdb designates TRBD1, a call that cannot be tested without DNA. The CDR3 totals 13 residues. The V gene's germline CDR1 is MDHEN and CDR2 SYDVKM. CDR3 protein: CASRPEDEGGYTF.

The CDR3 here is CASSPGYTGELFF. This rearrangement joins TRBV12-3 or TRBV12-4 to TRBJ2-2; TCRdb's D call, TRBD1, is unchecked because there is no DNA. This CDR3 has 13 residues.

The chain couples TRBV18 to TRBJ1-5. The CDR3 loop spans 17 amino acids. Germline loops: CDR1 KGHSH, CDR2 LQKENI. The CDR3 is CASSPDLLQNSNQPQHF.

The genes are TRBV20-1 and TRBJ1-4; checking the TCRdb D call of TRBD1 is not possible without DNA. Per germline, CDR1 DFQATT and CDR2 SNEGSKA (reference sequence). The CDR3 sequence is 17 residues long. The CDR3 spells CSARGRGQGTTNEKLFF.

The chain couples TRBV7-6 to TRBJ2-7; without DNA, the TCRdb call of TRBD1 cannot be checked. The CDR3 is 13 amino acids. Germline lookup yields CDR1 SGHVS and CDR2 FNYEAQ. This CDR3 reads CASSTLQGTEQYF.

The chain couples TRBV4-3 to TRBJ2-1. CDR1 and CDR2 from the germline V gene are LGHNA and YSLEER. The CDR3 consists of 16 residues. This CDR3 is CASSQGPKEINNEQFF.

V usage is TRBV20-1 and J usage is TRBJ1-5; lacking DNA, the TRBD1 call made by TCRdb goes unchecked. This CDR3 contains 14 residues. CDR1 is DFQATT, CDR2 SNEGSKA, per germline (reference sequence). CDR3 in amino acids: CSAKMAGVDQPQHF.

The chain couples TRBV7-9 to TRBJ2-5; lacking DNA, the TRBD1 call made by TCRdb goes unchecked. The germline gives CDR1 SEHNR, CDR2 FQNEAQ (reference sequence). CDR3 size: 17 residues. The CDR3 spells CASSFPRQGLIQETQYF.

This rearrangement joins TRBV6-5 to TRBJ2-5; absent DNA, TCRdb's TRBD1 call cannot be checked. This CDR3 is built from 14 residues. CDR1 and CDR2 (germline): MNHEY, SVGAGI. CDR3 sequence: CASSYSVAGETQYF.

The V and J genes are TRBV29-1 and TRBJ1-1. The CDR3 spans 11 residues. Germline lookup yields CDR1 SQVTM and CDR2 ANQGSEA. CDR3 protein: CSSSENTEAFF.

Its frequency marks this clonotype as medium-sized (0.01 to 0.1%). The chain links TRBV20-1 to TRBJ2-7; TCRdb designates TRBD2, a call that cannot be tested without DNA. The CDR3 totals 13 residues. Germline CDR1 DFQATT, CDR2 SNEGSKA (reference sequence). The CDR3 sequence is CSARWTSDYEQYF.

V gene TRBV5-6 combines with J gene TRBJ2-2; there is no DNA to check the TCRdb D call of TRBD1. Germline assignment: CDR1 SGHDT and CDR2 YYEEEE. The CDR3 covers 15 residues. The CDR3 protein is CASSSDSPNTGELFF.

V is TRBV13 and J is TRBJ2-2. Germline values: CDR1 PRHDT, CDR2 FYEKMQ (reference sequence). This CDR3 is built from 13 residues. The CDR3 sequence is CASSLVRAGELFF.

This rearrangement joins TRBV5-1 to TRBJ2-5; checking the TCRdb D call of TRBD1 is not possible without DNA. The CDR3 consists of 12 residues. The germline gives CDR1 SGHRS, CDR2 YFSETQ. The CDR3 loop is CASSPGWETQYF.

V and J are TRBV29-1 and TRBJ1-2. Germline V gene lookup returns CDR1 SQVTM and CDR2 ANQGSEA. This CDR3 has 11 amino acids. The CDR3: CSVEEMGEDTF.

The chain recombines TRBV14 with TRBJ1-2. The CDR3 has 13 amino acids. Looked up from germline, CDR1 is SGHDN and CDR2 is FVKESK. CDR3: CASSPLIGHGYTF.

The V gene is TRBV7-8, the J gene TRBJ1-1; TCRdb reports TRBD1, a call that lacks DNA to check it against. The V gene's germline CDR1 is SGHVS and CDR2 FQNEAQ. CDR3 length equals 15 residues. This CDR3 reads CASSLAQGAFTEAFF.

Here the CDR3 reads CASSSPQGGNTEAFF. The chain joins TRBV6-2 or TRBV6-3 to TRBJ1-1. In germline, CDR1 is MNHEY, CDR2 SVGEGT. The CDR3 runs 15 residues.

The chain has TRBV7-3 and TRBJ2-1; TCRdb's D call, TRBD2, is unchecked because there is no DNA. The germline CDR1 and CDR2 sequences are SGHTA and FQGTGA. This CDR3 has 13 residues. This CDR3 reads CASSARLGTEQFF.

The V call is TRBV15, the J call TRBJ2-2; TCRdb calls TRBD1, which cannot be checked without DNA. Germline values: CDR1 LNHNV, CDR2 YYDKDF (reference sequence). The CDR3 totals 16 residues. This chain's CDR3 is CATSITGTSPPGELFF.

The V gene is TRBV7-3, the J gene TRBJ2-1; as DNA is missing, the TRBD2 call by TCRdb cannot be tested. The germline V gene has CDR1 SGHTA and CDR2 FQGTGA. The CDR3 is 13 amino acids. Here the CDR3 reads CASSLLTSGEQFF. Full variable domain (outside the CDR3, taken from reference TRBV7-3 and TRBJ2-1): GAGVSQTPSNKVTEKGKYVELRCDPISGHTALYWYRQSLGQGPEFLIYFQGTGAADDSGLPNDRFFAVRPEGSVSTLKIQRTERGDSAVYLCASSLLTSGEQFFGPGTRLTVL.

This clonotype counts as medium-sized by frequency. The chain links TRBV6-5 to TRBJ2-2; TCRdb's assignment of TRBD2 cannot be checked, as there is no DNA. The CDR3 consists of 17 residues. Per germline, CDR1 MNHEY and CDR2 SVGAGI. This CDR3 reads CASSFSPPERGGGELFF.